This paragraph covers one T cell receptor beta chain sequence. The sample is drawn from a study of blood T cell repertoires in COVID-19. On the study more broadly: Samples taken during acute and convalescent COVID-19 were collected in the United States, Italy and Spain. The analysed material was cDNA or gDNA that came from T cells, B-cell-depleted T cells, or PBMCs.

Germline loops: CDR1 LNHDA, CDR2 SQIVND (reference sequence). The CDR3 sequence is 14 residues long. The V end was cut by 5 bases, the J end by 6 bases, with 14 bases between. How the authors handled the data: Estimates of nucleated cell counts were drawn from the amplification of reference gene primers. TCRdb's table, derived via immunoSEQ multiplex PCR, lists solely in-frame clones and lacks some. Clone size and V and J calls were adopted from that table, with D and trimming inferred from the DNA. The sample lists under 150,000 clones, 75% to 90% seen once, with under 9.5% in the top ten. The genes are TRBV19 and TRBJ1-5; D is unresolved. The TCR sequence derives from a woman aged 40 to 50 with acute or convalescent COVID-19. The material sequenced was peripheral blood. CDR3 protein: CASSGEGAGQPQHF. CDR3 in DNA: TGTGCCAGTAGTGGGGAGGGAGCCGGTCAGCCCCAGCATTTT.